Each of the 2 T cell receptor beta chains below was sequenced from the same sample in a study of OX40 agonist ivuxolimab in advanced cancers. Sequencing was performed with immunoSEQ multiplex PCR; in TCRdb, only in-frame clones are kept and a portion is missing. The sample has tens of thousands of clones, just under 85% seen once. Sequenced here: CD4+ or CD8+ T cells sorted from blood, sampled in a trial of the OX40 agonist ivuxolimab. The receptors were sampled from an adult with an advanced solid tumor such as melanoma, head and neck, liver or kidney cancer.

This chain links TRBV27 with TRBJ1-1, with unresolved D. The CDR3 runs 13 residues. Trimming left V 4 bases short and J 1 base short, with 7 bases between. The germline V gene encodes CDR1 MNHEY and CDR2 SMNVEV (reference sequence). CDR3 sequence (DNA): TGTGCCAGCAGTTGGGGAGCGAACACTGAAGCTTTCTTT. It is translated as CASSWGANTEAFF.

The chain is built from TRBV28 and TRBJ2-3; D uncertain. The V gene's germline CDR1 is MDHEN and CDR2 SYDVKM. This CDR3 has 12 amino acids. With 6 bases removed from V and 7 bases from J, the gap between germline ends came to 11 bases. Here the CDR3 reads CASSLYSYTQYF. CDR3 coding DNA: TGTGCCAGCAGCCTCTATTCGTATACGCAGTATTTT.